These T cell receptor beta chains were read from a single sample in a study of T cells in Graves' hyperthyroidism and ophthalmopathy. In TCRdb, the multiplex PCR reads were re-called with MiXCR into one record per CDR3 protein. The sample holds over 450,000 distinct CDR3 sequences, 17% seen once. The sequencing input was blood. The receptors derive from a woman younger than 30 with Graves' ophthalmopathy. The CDR3 runs from the conserved cysteine through the conserved F or W. A D gene is named only where the DNA matches it firmly. Not all rows give a size; the values are once, few, many and, for expanded clones, a class.

j_call clone_size d_call v_call cdr3_aa cdr3_nt
TRBJ1-1 many TRBD1 TRBV28 CASSTDRVGEAFF TGTGCCAGCAGCACAGACAGGGTCGGTGAAGCTTTCTTT
TRBJ1-3 few NA TRBV28 CASSFSPGTTGNTIYF TGTGCCAGCAGTTTTAGTCCCGGGACAACTGGAAACACCATATATTTT
TRBJ2-3 few TRBD2 TRBV9 CASSSPSGVSTDTQYF TGTGCCAGCAGCTCCCCCAGCGGGGTTAGCACAGATACGCAGTATTTT
TRBJ1-1 few NA TRBV12-3/TRBV12-4 CASSPVPGRPNTEAFF TGTGCCAGCAGCCCCGTGCCGGGACGCCCGAACACTGAAGCTTTCTTT
TRBJ2-5 few TRBD2 TRBV29-1 CSAEGLAMQETQYF TGCAGCGCCGAGGGACTAGCGATGCAAGAGACCCAGTACTTC
TRBJ2-3 NA TRBD1 TRBV11-2 CASSQTYRGRTDTQYF TGTGCCAGCAGTCAAACATACAGGGGGCGGACAGATACGCAGTATTTT
TRBJ2-1 many NA TRBV11-2 CASSLTGTGTSEQFF TGTGCCAGCAGCTTAACCGGGACAGGGACTAGTGAGCAGTTCTTC
TRBJ1-2 many NA TRBV3-1 CASSQDPFNYGYTF TGTGCCAGCAGCCAAGACCCCTTTAACTATGGCTACACCTTC
TRBJ2-7 NA NA TRBV2 CASGEDPYEQYF TGTGCCAGCGGGGAGGACCCCTACGAGCAGTACTTC
TRBJ1-1 NA NA TRBV29-1 CSVTNGQTNTEAFF TGCAGCGTAACAAACGGACAGACCAACACTGAAGCTTTCTTT
TRBJ1-5 many NA TRBV11-2 CASSPGTDYSNQPQHF TGTGCCAGCAGCCCCGGGACGGATTATAGCAATCAGCCCCAGCATTTT
TRBJ2-1 few NA TRBV25-1 CASSPRGEVNEQFF TGTGCCAGCAGCCCCCGTGGGGAAGTCAATGAGCAGTTCTTC
TRBJ2-1 NA TRBD2 TRBV20-1 CSARVAGGLASRGYNEQFF TGCAGTGCTAGAGTAGCAGGGGGACTAGCGTCTAGGGGTTACAATGAGCAGTTCTTC
TRBJ1-1 once TRBD1 TRBV29-1 CSARQGGGNTEAFF TGCAGCGCCCGACAGGGGGGAGGAAACACTGAAGCTTTCTTT
TRBJ2-5 NA TRBD1 TRBV10-2 CASSEGTGDRYF TGCGCCAGCAGTGAGGGGACAGGGGATAGGTACTTC
TRBJ1-1 many NA TRBV6-1 CASSDGVLDTEAFF TGTGCCAGCAGTGACGGGGTTCTGGACACTGAAGCTTTCTTT
TRBJ2-7 NA TRBD2 TRBV10-2 CASRAGLNYEQYF TGCGCCAGCAGAGCGGGACTCAACTACGAGCAGTACTTC